This TCR beta chain was recovered during a study of Ad26.COV2.S vaccination and SARS-CoV-2 variants (dated by TCRdb to the early 2020s). About the study as a whole: Donors in the vaccine arm were drawn from COV1001, a multicentre, randomized, double-blind, placebo-controlled phase I-IIa trial testing Ad26.COV2.S in healthy adults. Dosing of Ad26.COV2.S was intramuscular, at either 5x10^10 or 1x10^11 viral particles, delivered as one shot or as two shots spaced 56 days apart. The specificity and breadth of SARS-CoV-2-reactive T cell receptors after Ad26.COV2.S vaccination were assessed by TCRbeta repertoire sequencing. The TCR-sequenced set comprised approximately 30 samples: approximately 19 Ad26.COV2.S vaccine recipients, 5 placebo recipients and 8 SARS-CoV-2 convalescent individuals. Trial participants were randomized into five groups of five, in which low-dose or high-dose Ad26.COV2.S was given once or twice, or placebo was given on both occasions. Investigators remained blinded to trial group allocation during experiments and outcome assessment.

In light of the paper, this sample's treatment or condition label describes: some 20 received Ad26.COV2.S at low or high dose, single or two shots; 5 received placebo; per-sample allocation not given. For vaccine and placebo recipients, the sequenced repertoires came from samples collected on day 63 after the first injection. Cohort 1b enrolled about two dozen adults aged 18-55 years at a single site in Boston, USA, between 29 July and 7 August 2020. Ad26.COV2.S was a replication-incompetent adenovirus type 26 vector that expressed a prefusion-stabilized SARS-CoV-2 spike protein derived from the original Wuhan strain. Via the germline V gene, CDR1 is SGHRS and CDR2 YFSETQ. The CDR3 runs 14 amino acids, cysteine and phenylalanine included. Of all the DNA, just the CDR3 is kept, 42 bases in frame from base 1. The junction shows trimming of 3 bases on V and 2 bases on J, plus 9 bases between the germline ends.

The paper's findings and limits, for the study overall: Compared with placebo recipients, Ad26.COV2.S recipients showed higher spike-specific TCR breadth (P = 0.0014). The study was not powered for comparison of responses between vaccine doses or regimens. Comparable non-spike TCR breadth was observed between vaccine and placebo recipients, consistent with only spike being contained in the vaccine. After vaccination, spike-specific CD8+ and CD4+ T cell responses were reported to show substantial breadth. The authors noted that total T cell responses may have been underestimated by the TCR breadth and depth analyses.

The immunoSEQ Assay was the method used to sequence TCRbeta CDR3 regions. After extraction, genomic DNA underwent amplification by bias-controlled multiplex PCR, followed by high-throughput sequencing. Per the authors' processing: To quantify the absolute abundance of each unique TCRbeta CDR3 region, sequences were collapsed and filtered. Usable DNA was measured by amplifying reference genes present in all nucleated cells, and TCRbeta template counts were normalized to that usable DNA to estimate T cell fraction. Repertoire TCRs were annotated as SARS-CoV-2-specific when V gene, CDR3 amino acid sequence and J gene were exactly matched to a known reactive TCR set. The reference SARS-CoV-2 TCR set came from MIRA and was filtered for enrichment in COVID-19-positive ImmuneCODE repertoires, removing public or cross-reactive TCRs. Based on the MIRA antigens, annotated TCRs were further analysed at the level of specific ORF or position within ORF. Breadth was defined as the number of annotated unique rearrangements divided by the total number of unique productive rearrangements, and depth was defined as the summed frequency of the annotated unique rearrangements. Two-sided Wilcoxon rank-sum tests were applied when comparing TCR breadth between groups. TCRdb obtained this table from immuneACCESS and retained in-frame rearrangements with V and J assigned. These tables miss some clones; where compared with another copy, unresolved V genes account for less than half of the shortfall, and the remainder is unexplained. Clone size and the V and J calls come from that table; the DNA yielded D and trimming. The sample table contains roughly 350,000 clones; only one count was recorded for around nine tenths of them. The ten largest clones represent approximately 5% of the sample.

A remark on this clone: The antigen it recognizes is unknown. No much larger clone exists at a distance of one base, and base qualities are not known.

The sample here was peripheral blood, taken in a trial of Ad26.COV2.S vaccine versus placebo. The origin of this receptor is a person aged 18-60 years who received the Ad26.COV2.S COVID-19 vaccine or a placebo. The sequence joins TRBV5-1 to TRBJ1-3, and the D gene may be TRBD1, 6 bases matching. The CDR3 protein sequence reads: CASSSQGAGNTIYF. In nucleotides, the sequence is TGCGCCAGCAGCTCACAGGGAGCTGGAAACACCATATATTTT.